This TCR beta chain was retrieved from a study of OX40 agonist ivuxolimab in advanced cancers. Comments on this clone: What it recognizes is unknown.

Study-wide results and caveats: Among the lowest peripheral clonal expansion occurred in 0.1-3.0 mg/kg partial responders.

The protocol was immunoSEQ multiplex PCR, while the TCRdb copy is restricted to in-frame clones and leaves out a portion. The sample records about 22,000 clones, roughly 81% being singletons. This TCR was recovered from an adult with an advanced solid tumor such as melanoma, head and neck, liver or kidney cancer. This specimen consisted of CD4+ or CD8+ T cells sorted from blood, obtained in a trial of the OX40 agonist ivuxolimab.

The CDR3 DNA reads TGTGCCAGCAGCTTAGCGAACACCTACGAGCAGTACTTC. Translation gives CASSLANTYEQYF. V usage is TRBV7-9 and J usage is TRBJ2-7; D remains ambiguous. Trimming left V 0 bases short and J 2 bases short, with 5 bases between. The V gene's germline CDR1 is SEHNR and CDR2 FQNEAQ (reference sequence). This CDR3 spans 13 amino acids.